This paragraph reports one T cell receptor beta chain. Its antigen is undetermined. These data are taken from a study of siplizumab effects on memory and regulatory T cells. Study findings and constraints: Naive T cells, seemingly more diverse than memory cells, seemed major alloresponse contributors. Among alloreactive clones, only a minor fraction mapped to unstimulated subsets. No naive or memory phenotype could be assigned to roughly 75-95% of proliferating clones. Alloreactive sequences traceable to unstimulated CD4+ memory cells declined significantly under siplizumab.

This CDR3 spans 13 amino acids. In germline, CDR1 is MDHEN, CDR2 SYDVKM. Trimming shortened V by 6 bases and J by 1 base, and 10 bases separated the two germline ends. Sequencing used immunoSEQ multiplex PCR; TCRdb keeps in-frame clones, though not all of them. In the table there are around 100,000 clones, more than 85% of which are singletons. The source material was CD4+ T cells sorted from blood. This sequence originates from a human donor in good health. Some clones in this sample may be carry-over from other donors' samples. The V gene is TRBV28, the J gene TRBJ2-7, with TRBD1 as a possible D gene (5 bases). The CDR3 DNA is TGTGCCAGCAGCACAGGACCATCCTACGAGCAGTACTTC. It specifies CASSTGPSYEQYF.